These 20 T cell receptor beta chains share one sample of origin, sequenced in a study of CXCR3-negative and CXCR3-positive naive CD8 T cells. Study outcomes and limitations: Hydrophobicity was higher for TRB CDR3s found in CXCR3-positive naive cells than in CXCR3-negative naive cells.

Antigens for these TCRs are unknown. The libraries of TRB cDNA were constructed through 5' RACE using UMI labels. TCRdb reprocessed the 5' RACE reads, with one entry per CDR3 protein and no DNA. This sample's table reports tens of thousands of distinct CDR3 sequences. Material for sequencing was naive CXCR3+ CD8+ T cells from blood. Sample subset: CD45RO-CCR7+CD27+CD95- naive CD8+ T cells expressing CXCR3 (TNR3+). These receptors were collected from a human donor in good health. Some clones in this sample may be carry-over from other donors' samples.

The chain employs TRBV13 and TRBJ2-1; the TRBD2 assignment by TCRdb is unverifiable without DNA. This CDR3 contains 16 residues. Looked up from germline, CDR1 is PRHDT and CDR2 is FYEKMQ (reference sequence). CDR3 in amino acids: CASSILAGGLYNEQFF.

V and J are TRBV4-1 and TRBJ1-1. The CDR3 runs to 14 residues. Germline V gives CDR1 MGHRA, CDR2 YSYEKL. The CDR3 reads CASSQDGGDFEAFF.

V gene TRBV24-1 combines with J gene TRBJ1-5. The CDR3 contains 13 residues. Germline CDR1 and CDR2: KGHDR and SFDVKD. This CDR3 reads CATSANWDQPQHF.

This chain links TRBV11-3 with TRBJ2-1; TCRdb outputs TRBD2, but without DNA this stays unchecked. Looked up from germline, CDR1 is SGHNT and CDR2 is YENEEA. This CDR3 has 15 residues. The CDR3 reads CASSLGGGAWNEQFF.

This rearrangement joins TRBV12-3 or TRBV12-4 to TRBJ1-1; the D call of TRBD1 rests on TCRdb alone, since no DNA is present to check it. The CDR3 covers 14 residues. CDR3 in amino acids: CASSLYREVTEAFF.

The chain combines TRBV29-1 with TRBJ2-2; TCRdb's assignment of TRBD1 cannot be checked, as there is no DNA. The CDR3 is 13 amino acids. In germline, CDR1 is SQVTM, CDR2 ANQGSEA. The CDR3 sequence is CSVEGQAPGELFF.

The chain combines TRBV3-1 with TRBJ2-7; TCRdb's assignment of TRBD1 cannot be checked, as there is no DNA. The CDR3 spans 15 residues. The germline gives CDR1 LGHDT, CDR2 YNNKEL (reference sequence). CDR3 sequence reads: CASSQGTGGLYEQYF.

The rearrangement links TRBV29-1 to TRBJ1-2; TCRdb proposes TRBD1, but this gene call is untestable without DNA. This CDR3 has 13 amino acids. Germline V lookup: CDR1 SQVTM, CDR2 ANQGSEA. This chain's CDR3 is CSVEDRTDYGYTF.

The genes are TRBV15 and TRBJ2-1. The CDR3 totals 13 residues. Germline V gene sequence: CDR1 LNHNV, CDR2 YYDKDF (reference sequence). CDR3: CATSRGLGDEQFF.

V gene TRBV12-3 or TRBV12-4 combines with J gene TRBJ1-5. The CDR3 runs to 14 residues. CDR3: CASTGYTGNQPQHF.

The CDR3 is CSATDRNYGYTF. The rearrangement joins TRBV20-1 to TRBJ1-2. The CDR3 spans 12 residues. The germline gives CDR1 DFQATT, CDR2 SNEGSKA (reference sequence).

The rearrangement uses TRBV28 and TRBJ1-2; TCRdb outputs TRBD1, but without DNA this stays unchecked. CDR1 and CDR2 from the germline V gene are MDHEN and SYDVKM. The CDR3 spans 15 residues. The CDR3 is CASGPVGGIHYGYTF.

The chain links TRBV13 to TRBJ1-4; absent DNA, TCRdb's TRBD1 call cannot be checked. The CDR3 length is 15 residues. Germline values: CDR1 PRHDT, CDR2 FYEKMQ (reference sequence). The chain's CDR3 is CASSSAGSGGEKLFF.

CDR3 protein: CASRSEETQYF. This sequence joins TRBV10-3 and TRBJ2-5. Looked up from germline, CDR1 is ENHRY and CDR2 is SYGVKD. The CDR3 length is 11 residues.

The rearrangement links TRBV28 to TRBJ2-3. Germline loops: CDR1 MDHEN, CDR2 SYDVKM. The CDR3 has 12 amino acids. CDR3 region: CASSAGTDTQYF.

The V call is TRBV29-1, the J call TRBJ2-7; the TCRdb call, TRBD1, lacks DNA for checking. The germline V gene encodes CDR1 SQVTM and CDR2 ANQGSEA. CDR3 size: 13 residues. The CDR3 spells CSVEGTLGYEQYF.

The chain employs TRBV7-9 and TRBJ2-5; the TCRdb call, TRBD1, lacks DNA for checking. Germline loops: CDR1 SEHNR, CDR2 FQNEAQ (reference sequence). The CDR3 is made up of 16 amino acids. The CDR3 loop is CASSYIPRDKRETQYF.

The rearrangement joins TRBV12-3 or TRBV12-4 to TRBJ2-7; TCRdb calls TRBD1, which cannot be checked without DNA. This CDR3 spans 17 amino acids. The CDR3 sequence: CASSLEAGTGVLTSSTF.

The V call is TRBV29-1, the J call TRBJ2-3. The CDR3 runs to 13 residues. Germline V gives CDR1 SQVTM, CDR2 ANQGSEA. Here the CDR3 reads CSVERDYADTQYF.

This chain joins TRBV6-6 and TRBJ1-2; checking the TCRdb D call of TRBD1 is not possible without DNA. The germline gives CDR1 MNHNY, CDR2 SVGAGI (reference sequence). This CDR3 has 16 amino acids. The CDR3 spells CASSYIRDRGNYGYTF.